This TCR beta chain was recorded in a study of a mutant IDH1 vaccine in newly diagnosed glioma. At the level of the study: Treated patients had a mean age of 40.4 years and an approximately 62% male, approximately 38% female split. Therapy received beforehand was radiotherapy, temozolomide, or both, with most patients given both. Study results and limitations: In approximately 93% of patients, immune responses induced by the vaccine occurred. Among top peripheral T cell clonotypes, changes seemed unrelated to pseudoprogression.

The table came from immunoSEQ multiplex PCR; TCRdb's copy has only in-frame clones and leaves some out. The sample contains around 89,000 clones, around 82% of which appear only once. In the case of this clone: Its antigen is as yet unknown.

Germline V lookup: CDR1 MNHEY, CDR2 SMNVEV (reference sequence). This CDR3 contains 12 residues. Trimming shortened V by 5 bases and J by 7 bases, and 11 bases separated the two germline ends. Indicated time point: baseline, week 1 (first vaccination visit). The treatment here: pre-vaccination baseline after standard-of-care therapy. This receptor was identified in a woman between 50 and 59 years old with glioma. Sequencing used PBMCs, obtained from a glioma patient treated with radiotherapy, temozolomide or both. The genes are TRBV27 and TRBJ2-5; D unclear. This CDR3 reads CASSIPAGTQYF. The CDR3 DNA sequence: TGTGCCAGCAGTATCCCTGCCGGGACCCAGTACTTC.